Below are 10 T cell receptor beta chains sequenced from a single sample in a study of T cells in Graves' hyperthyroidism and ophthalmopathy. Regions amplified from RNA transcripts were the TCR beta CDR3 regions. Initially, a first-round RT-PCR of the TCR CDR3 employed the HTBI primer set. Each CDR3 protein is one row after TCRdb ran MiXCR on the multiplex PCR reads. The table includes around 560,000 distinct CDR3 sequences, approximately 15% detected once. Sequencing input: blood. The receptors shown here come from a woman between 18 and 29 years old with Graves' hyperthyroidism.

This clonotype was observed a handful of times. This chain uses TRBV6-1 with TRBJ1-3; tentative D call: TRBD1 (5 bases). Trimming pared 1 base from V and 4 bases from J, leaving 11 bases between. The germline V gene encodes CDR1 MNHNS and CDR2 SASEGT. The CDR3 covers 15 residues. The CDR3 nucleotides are TGTGCCAGCAGTGAAGGAGGGGTCTACGGAAACACCATATATTTT. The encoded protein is CASSEGGVYGNTIYF.

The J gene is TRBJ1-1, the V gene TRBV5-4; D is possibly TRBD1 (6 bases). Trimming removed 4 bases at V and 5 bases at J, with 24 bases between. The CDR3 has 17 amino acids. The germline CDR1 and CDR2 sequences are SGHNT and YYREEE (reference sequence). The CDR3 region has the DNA TGTGCCAGCAGCCTTTTATTCGACAGGTTGGTGACTACTGAAGCTTTCTTT. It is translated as CASSLLFDRLVTTEAFF.

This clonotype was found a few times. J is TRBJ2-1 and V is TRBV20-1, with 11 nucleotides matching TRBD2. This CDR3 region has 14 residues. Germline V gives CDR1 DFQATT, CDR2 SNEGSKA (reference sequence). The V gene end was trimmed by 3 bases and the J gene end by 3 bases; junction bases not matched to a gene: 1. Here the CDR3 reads CSARLAGGYNEQFF. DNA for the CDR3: TGCAGTGCTAGGCTAGCGGGGGGCTACAATGAGCAGTTCTTC.

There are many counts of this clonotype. Here the CDR3 reads CASSLTGVNSPLHF. The DNA of the CDR3 is TGTGCCAGCAGTTTGACAGGGGTTAATTCACCCCTCCACTTT. The chain combines TRBV12-3 or TRBV12-4 with TRBJ1-6; the match to TRBD1 covers 8 bases. The CDR3 spans 14 residues. V shed 3 bases and J 6 bases; nucleotides not matched to a gene: 1.

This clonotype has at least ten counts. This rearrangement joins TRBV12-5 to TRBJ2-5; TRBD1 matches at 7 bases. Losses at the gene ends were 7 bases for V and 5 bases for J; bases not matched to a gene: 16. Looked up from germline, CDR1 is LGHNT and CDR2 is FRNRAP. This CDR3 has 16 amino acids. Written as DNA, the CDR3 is TGTGCTAGTGCCAAGGCCTCCGACAGGGTAGGGGAGACCCAGTACTTC. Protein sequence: CASAKASDRVGETQYF.

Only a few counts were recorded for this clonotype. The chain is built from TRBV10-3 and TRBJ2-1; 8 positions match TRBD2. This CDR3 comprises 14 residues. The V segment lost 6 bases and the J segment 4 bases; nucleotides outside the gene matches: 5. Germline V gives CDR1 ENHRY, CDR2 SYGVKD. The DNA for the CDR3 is TGTGCCATCAGGGCGGGAGGAGGGTACAATGAGCAGTTCTTC. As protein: CAIRAGGGYNEQFF.

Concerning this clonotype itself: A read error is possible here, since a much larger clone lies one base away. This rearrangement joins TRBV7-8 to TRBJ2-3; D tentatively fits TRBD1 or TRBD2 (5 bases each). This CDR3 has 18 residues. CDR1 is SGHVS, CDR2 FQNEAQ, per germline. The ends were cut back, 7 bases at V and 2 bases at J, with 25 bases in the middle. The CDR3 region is CASNNNPPLGVLTDTQYF. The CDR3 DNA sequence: TGTGCCAGCAACAATAACCCTCCTTTGGGGGTACTCACAGATACGCAGTATTTT. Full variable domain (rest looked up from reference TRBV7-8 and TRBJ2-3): GAGVSQSPRYKVAKRGQDVALRCDPISGHVSLFWYQQALGQGPEFLTYFQNEAQLDKSGLPSDRFFAERPEGSVSTLKIQRTQQEDSAVYLCASNNNPPLGVLTDTQYFGPGTRLTVL.

The CDR3 loop is CASSKRQGLFYEQYF. CDR3 DNA: TGTGCCAGCAGCAAAAGACAGGGTCTATTCTACGAGCAGTACTTC. J is TRBJ2-7 and V is TRBV5-4; 7 nucleotides match TRBD1. Germline V gene sequence: CDR1 SGHNT, CDR2 YYREEE (reference sequence). Losses at the gene ends were 4 bases for V and 3 bases for J; bases not matched to a gene: 10. The CDR3 is 15 residues long.

DNA for the CDR3: TGTGCCAGCAGCCAAGAGGGGGGGGTTGAGCAGTTCTTC. Residues: CASSQEGGVEQFF. This sequence joins TRBV4-2 and TRBJ2-1; 7 bases align to TRBD2. Looked up from germline, CDR1 is LGHNA and CDR2 is YNFKEQ. V was pared by 0 bases and J by 9 bases, with 2 bases of the junction left unmatched. The CDR3 is made up of 13 amino acids.

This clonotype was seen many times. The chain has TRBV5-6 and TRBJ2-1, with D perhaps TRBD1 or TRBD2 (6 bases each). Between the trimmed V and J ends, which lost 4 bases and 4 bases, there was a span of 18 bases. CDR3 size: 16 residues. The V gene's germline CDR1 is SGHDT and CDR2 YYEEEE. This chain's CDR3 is CASSRSRGPSYNEQFF. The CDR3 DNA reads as TGTGCCAGCAGCCGTTCCCGGGGGCCGTCGTACAATGAGCAGTTCTTC.